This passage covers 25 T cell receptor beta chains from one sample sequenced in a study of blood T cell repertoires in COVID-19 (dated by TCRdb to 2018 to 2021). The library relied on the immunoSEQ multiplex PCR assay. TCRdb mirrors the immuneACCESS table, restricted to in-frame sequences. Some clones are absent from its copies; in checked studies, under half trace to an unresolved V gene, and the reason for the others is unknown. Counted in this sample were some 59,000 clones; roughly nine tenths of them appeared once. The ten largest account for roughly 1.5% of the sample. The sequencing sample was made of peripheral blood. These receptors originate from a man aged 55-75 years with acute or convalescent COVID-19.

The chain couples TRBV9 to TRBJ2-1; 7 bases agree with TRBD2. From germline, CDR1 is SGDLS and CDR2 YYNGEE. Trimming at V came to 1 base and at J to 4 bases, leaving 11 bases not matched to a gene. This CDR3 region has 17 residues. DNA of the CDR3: TGTGCCAGCAGCGTATCGGAGACTAGCAGATCATACAATGAGCAGTTCTTC. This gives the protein CASSVSETSRSYNEQFF.

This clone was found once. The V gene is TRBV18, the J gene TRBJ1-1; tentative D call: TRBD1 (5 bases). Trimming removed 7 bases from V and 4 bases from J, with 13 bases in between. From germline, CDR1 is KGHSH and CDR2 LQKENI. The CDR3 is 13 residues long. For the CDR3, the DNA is TGTGCCAGCTTACCGGGCGGGGGCACTGAAGCTTTCTTT. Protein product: CASLPGGGTEAFF. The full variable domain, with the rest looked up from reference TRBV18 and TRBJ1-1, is NAGVMQNPRHLVRRRGQEARLRCSPMKGHSHVYWYRQLPEEGLKFMVYLQKENIIDESGMPKERFSAEFPKEGPSILRIQQVVRGDSAAYFCASLPGGGTEAFFGQGTRLTVV.

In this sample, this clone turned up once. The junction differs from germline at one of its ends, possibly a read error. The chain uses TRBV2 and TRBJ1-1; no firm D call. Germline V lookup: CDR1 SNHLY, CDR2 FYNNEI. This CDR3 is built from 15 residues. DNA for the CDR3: TGTGCCAGCAGTGAACATCTTGGAGGGAACCCTGAAGCTTTCTTT. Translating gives CASSEHLGGNPEAFF.

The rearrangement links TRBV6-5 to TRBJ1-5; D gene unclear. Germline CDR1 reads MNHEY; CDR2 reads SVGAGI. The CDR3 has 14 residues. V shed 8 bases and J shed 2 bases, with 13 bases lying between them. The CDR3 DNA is TGTGCCAGCGCAGCACAAGAGGGCAATCAGCCCCAGCATTTT. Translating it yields CASAAQEGNQPQHF.

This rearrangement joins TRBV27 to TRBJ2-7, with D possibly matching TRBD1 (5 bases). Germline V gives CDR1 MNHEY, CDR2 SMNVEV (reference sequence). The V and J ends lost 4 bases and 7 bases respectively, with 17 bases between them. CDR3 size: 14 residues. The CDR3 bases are TGTGCCAGCAGTTCAACCGGGTCTAAGGGGGAGCAGTACTTC. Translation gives CASSSTGSKGEQYF.

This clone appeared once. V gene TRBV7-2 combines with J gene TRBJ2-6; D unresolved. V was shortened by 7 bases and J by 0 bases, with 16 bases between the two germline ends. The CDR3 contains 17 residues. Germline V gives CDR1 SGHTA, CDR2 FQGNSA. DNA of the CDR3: TGTGCCAGCACTTCAAGGAGTCGCCCCTCTGGGGCCAACGTCCTGACTTTC. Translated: CASTSRSRPSGANVLTF.

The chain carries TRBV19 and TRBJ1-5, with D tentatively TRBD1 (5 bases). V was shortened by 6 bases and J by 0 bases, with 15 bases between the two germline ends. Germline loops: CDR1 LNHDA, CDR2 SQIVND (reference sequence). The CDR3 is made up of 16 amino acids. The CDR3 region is CASRPFGGDSNQPQHF. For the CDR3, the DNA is TGTGCCAGTAGGCCTTTTGGGGGGGATAGCAATCAGCCCCAGCATTTT. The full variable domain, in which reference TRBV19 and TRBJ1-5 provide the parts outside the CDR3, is DGGITQSPKYLFRKEGQNVTLSCEQNLNHDAMYWYRQDPGQGLRLIYYSQIVNDFQKGDIAEGYSVSREKKESFPLTVTSAQKNPTAFYLCASRPFGGDSNQPQHFGDGTRLSIL.

This CDR3 is CASSLGLLTGAFF. CDR3 in DNA: TGTGCCAGCAGCTTAGGATTACTAACTGGGGCTTTCTTT. The chain is built from TRBV7-2 and TRBJ1-1; D is unclear. V was pared by 1 base and J by 11 bases, with 14 bases between. CDR1 and CDR2 (germline): SGHTA, FQGNSA. There are 13 residues in the CDR3.

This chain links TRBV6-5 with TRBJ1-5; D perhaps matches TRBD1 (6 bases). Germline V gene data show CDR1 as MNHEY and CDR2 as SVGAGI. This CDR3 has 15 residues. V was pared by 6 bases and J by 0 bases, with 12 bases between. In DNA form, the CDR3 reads TGTGCCAGCAGATCGGACAGAAATAGCAATCAGCCCCAGCATTTT. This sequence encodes CASRSDRNSNQPQHF.

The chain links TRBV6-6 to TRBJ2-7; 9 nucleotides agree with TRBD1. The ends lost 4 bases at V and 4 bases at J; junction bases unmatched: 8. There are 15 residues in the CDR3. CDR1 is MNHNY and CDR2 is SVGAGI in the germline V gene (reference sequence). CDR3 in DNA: TGTGCCAGCAGTTTTAATCCGGGACAGGGTTACGAGCAGTACTTC. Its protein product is CASSFNPGQGYEQYF.

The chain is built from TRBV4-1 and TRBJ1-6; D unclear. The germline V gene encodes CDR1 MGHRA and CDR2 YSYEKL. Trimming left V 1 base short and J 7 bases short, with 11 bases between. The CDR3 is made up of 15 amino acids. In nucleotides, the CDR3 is TGCGCCAGCAGCCAAGCCCCCACAGCCAATTCACCCCTCCACTTT. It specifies CASSQAPTANSPLHF.

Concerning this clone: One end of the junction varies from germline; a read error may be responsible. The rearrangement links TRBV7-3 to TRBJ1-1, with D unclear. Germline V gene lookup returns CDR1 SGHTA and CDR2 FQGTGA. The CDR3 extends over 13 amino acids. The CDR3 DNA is TGTGCCAGCCGCTTAAGTCAGAACACTGAAGCTTTCTTT. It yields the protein CASRLSQNTEAFF.

DNA of the CDR3: TGTGCTAGTGGTCCTCCCGGGGTAAAAGAGACCCAGTACTTC. It specifies CASGPPGVKETQYF. The chain is built from TRBV12-5 and TRBJ2-5; tentative D call: TRBD2 (5 bases). CDR1 and CDR2 (germline): LGHNT, FRNRAP. This CDR3 contains 14 residues. Trimming took 5 bases from V and 3 from J, leaving 13 bases between them.

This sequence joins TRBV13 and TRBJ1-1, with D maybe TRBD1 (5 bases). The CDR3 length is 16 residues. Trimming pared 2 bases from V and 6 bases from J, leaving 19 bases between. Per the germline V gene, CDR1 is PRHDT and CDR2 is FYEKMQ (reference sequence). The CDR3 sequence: CASSLWEGGGIAEAFF. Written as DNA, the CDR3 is TGTGCCAGCAGCTTATGGGAGGGCGGGGGGATCGCTGAAGCTTTCTTT.

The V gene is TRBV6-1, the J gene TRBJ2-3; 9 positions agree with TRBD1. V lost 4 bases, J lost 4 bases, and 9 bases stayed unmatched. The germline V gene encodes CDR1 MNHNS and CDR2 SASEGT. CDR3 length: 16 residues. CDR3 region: CASSGTGQGFSDTQYF. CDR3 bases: TGTGCCAGCAGTGGAACGGGACAGGGTTTTTCAGATACGCAGTATTTT.

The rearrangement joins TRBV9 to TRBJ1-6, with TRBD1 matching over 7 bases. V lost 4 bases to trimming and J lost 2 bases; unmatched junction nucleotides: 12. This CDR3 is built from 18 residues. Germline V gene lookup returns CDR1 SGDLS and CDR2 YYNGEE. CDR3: CASSPRDSQSAYNSPLHF. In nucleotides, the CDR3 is TGTGCCAGCAGCCCTCGGGACAGCCAGTCCGCCTATAATTCACCCCTCCACTTT.

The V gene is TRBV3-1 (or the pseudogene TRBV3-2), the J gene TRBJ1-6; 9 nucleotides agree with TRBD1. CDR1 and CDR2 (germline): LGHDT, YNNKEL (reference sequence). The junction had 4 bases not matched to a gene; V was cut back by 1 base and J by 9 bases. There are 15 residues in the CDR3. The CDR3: CASSQAGTGSSPLHF. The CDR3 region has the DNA TGTGCCAGCAGCCAAGCCGGGACAGGGTCTTCACCCCTCCACTTT.

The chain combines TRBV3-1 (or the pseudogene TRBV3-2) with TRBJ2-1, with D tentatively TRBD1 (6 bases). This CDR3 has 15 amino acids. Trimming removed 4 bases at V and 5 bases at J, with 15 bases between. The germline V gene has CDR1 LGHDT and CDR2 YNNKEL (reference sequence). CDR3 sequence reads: CASSPPRDINNEQFF. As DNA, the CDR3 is TGTGCCAGCAGCCCCCCCCGGGACATCAACAATGAGCAGTTCTTC.

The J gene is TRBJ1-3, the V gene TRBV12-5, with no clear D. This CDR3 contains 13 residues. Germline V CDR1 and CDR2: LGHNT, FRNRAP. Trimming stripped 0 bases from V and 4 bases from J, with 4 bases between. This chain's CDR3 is CASGLVRGNTIYF. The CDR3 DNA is TGTGCTAGTGGTTTGGTCCGGGGAAACACCATATATTTT.

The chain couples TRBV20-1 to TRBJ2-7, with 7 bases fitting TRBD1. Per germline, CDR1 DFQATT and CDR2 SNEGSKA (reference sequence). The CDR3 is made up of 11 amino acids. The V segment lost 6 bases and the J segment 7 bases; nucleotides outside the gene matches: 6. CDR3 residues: CSAIDRVEQYF. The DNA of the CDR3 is TGCAGTGCAATAGACAGGGTTGAGCAGTACTTC.

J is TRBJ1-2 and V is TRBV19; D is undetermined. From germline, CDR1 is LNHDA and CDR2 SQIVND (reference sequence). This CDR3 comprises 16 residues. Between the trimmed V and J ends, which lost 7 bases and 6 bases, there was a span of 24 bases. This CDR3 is CASTPLLQVVWDGYTF. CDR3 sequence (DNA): TGTGCCAGTACCCCCCTACTCCAGGTCGTCTGGGATGGCTACACCTTC.

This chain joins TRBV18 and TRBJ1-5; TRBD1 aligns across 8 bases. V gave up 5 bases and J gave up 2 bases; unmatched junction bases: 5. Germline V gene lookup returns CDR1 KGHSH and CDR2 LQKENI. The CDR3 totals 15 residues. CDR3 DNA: TGTGCCAGCTCAGCCGACAGGGGCGGCAATCAGCCCCAGCATTTT. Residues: CASSADRGGNQPQHF.

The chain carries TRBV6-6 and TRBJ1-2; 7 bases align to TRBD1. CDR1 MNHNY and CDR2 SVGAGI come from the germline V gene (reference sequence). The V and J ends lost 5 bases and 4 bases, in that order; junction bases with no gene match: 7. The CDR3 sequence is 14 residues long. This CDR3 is CASSPRQGAYGYTF. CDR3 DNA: TGTGCCAGCAGTCCAAGACAGGGTGCCTATGGCTACACCTTC.

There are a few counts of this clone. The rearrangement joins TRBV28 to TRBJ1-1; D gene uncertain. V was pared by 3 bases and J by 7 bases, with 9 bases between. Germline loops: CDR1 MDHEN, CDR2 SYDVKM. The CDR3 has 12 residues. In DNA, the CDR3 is TGTGCCAGCAGTTTGGGGAGATATGAAGCTTTCTTT. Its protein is CASSLGRYEAFF.

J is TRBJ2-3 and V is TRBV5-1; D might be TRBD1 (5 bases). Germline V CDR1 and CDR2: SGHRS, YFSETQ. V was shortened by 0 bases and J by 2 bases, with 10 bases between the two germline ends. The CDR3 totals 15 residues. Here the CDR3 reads CASSLDPGYTDTQYF. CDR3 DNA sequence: TGCGCCAGCAGCTTGGATCCAGGGTACACAGATACGCAGTATTTT.